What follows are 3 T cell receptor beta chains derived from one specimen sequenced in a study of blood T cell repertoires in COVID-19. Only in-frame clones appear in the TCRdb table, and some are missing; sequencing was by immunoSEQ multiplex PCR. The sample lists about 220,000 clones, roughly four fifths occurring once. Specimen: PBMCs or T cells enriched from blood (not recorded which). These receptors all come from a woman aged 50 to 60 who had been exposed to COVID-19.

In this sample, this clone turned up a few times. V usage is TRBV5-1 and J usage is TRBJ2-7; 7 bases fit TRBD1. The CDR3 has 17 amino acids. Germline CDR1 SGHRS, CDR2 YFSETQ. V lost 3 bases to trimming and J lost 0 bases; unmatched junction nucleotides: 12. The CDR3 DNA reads TGCGCCAGCAGCTACCGGACAGGCGGAACGAACTCCTACGAGCAGTACTTC. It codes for CASSYRTGGTNSYEQYF. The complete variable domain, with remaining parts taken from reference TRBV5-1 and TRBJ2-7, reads KAGVTQTPRYLIKTRGQQVTLSCSPISGHRSVSWYQQTPGQGLQFLFEYFSETQRNKGNFPGRFSGRQFSNSRSEMNVSTLELGDSALYLCASSYRTGGTNSYEQYFGPGTRLTVT.

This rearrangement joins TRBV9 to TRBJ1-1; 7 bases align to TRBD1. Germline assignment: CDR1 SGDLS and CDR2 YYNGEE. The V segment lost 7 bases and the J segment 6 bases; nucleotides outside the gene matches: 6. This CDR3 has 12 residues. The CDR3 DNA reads TGTGCCAGCGGCAGAGGGGGCGCTGAAGCTTTCTTT. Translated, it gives CASGRGGAEAFF.

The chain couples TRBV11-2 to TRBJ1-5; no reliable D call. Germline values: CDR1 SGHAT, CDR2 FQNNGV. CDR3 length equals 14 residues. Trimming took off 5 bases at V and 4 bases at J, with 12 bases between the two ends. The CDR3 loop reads CASSVGVPNQPQHF. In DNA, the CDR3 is TGTGCCAGCAGCGTCGGGGTTCCAAATCAGCCCCAGCATTTT.